This T cell receptor (beta chain) was captured in a study of technical replicates of blood from four donors. The method was immunoSEQ multiplex PCR; TCRdb's version includes in-frame clones alone and lacks a portion of them. In the table there are more than 55,000 clones, 92% of which are singletons. Germline loops: CDR1 SGHKS, CDR2 YYEKEE (reference sequence). V was pared by 3 bases and J by 2 bases, with 9 bases of the junction left unmatched. This CDR3 has 16 residues. Sequenced: T cells isolated from PBMCs. This TCR was sampled from a human donor in good health. V and J are TRBV5-5 and TRBJ2-7, with TRBD1 matching over 9 bases. The CDR3 loop is CASSSTWDRAPYEQYF. The CDR3 DNA reads as TGTGCCAGCAGCTCAACCTGGGACAGGGCGCCCTACGAGCAGTACTTC. Variable domain in full (rest from reference TRBV5-5 and TRBJ2-7): DAGVTQSPTHLIKTRGQQVTLRCSPISGHKSVSWYQQVLGQGPQFIFQYYEKEERGRGNFPDRFSARQFPNYSSELNVNALLLGDSALYLCASSSTWDRAPYEQYFGPGTRLTVT.